The 15 T cell receptor beta chains below come from one sample, sequenced in a study of monozygotic twins with inflammatory bowel disease. TCRdb derives one entry per CDR3 protein from the 5' RACE reads, leaving out DNA. The specimen's table records 300,000 to 400,000 distinct CDR3 sequences. The specimen sequenced was blood. Every receptor here comes from a human donor with ulcerative colitis or Crohn's disease, or a healthy co-twin of an affected twin (not recorded which).

V and J are TRBV20-1 and TRBJ1-5; TCRdb's D call, TRBD1, is unchecked because there is no DNA. CDR3 length: 15 residues. Per germline, CDR1 DFQATT and CDR2 SNEGSKA (reference sequence). The CDR3 reads CSARGSAGGNQPQHF.

The rearrangement links TRBV12-3 or TRBV12-4 to TRBJ2-3; the D gene TCRdb calls, TRBD2, cannot be checked with no DNA. CDR3 size: 17 residues. The CDR3 sequence: CASISGLAGGYTDTQYF.

The V gene is TRBV20-1, the J gene TRBJ2-7; TCRdb's D call of TRBD1 is untestable without DNA. The length of the CDR3 is 13 residues. Germline lookup yields CDR1 DFQATT and CDR2 SNEGSKA (reference sequence). CDR3 in amino acids: CSAGRGRDHEQYF.

This sequence joins TRBV29-1 and TRBJ1-2; TCRdb selects TRBD1, and the lack of DNA leaves this call unchecked. The CDR3 extends over 14 amino acids. CDR1 is SQVTM, CDR2 ANQGSEA, per germline. This CDR3 reads CSVERTGVAYGYTF.

V usage is TRBV7-9 and J usage is TRBJ2-7; TCRdb's assignment of TRBD1 cannot be checked, as there is no DNA. The CDR3 contains 17 residues. The germline V gene has CDR1 SEHNR and CDR2 FQNEAQ (reference sequence). The CDR3 spells CASSPPGIAPPTIEQYF.

V is TRBV27 and J is TRBJ1-2; with no DNA, the TCRdb D assignment of TRBD1 cannot be verified. The length of the CDR3 is 16 residues. Germline values: CDR1 MNHEY, CDR2 SMNVEV (reference sequence). The CDR3 sequence: CASSFGQGFGNYGYTF.

The chain is built from TRBV28 and TRBJ1-3; lacking DNA, the TRBD1 call made by TCRdb goes unchecked. The CDR3 has 13 residues. Germline values: CDR1 MDHEN, CDR2 SYDVKM. This CDR3 reads CATRPTGGNTIYF.

The chain recombines TRBV11-2 with TRBJ1-6; TCRdb returns TRBD1, unconfirmable since there is no DNA. Germline V lookup: CDR1 SGHAT, CDR2 FQNNGV. This CDR3 has 18 residues. This CDR3 reads CASSLGPRGSSYNSPLHF.

This chain joins TRBV7-2 and TRBJ2-7; TCRdb gives TRBD2 as the D gene, but with no DNA this cannot be confirmed. The CDR3 covers 14 residues. Per germline, CDR1 SGHTA and CDR2 FQGNSA. CDR3 residues: CASRKAGGKYEQYF.

V is TRBV5-1 and J is TRBJ1-1; TCRdb designates TRBD1, a call that cannot be tested without DNA. CDR3 size: 15 residues. Germline CDR1 SGHRS, CDR2 YFSETQ. CDR3 in amino acids: CASSSEIRGITEAFF.

The genes are TRBV21-1 and TRBJ1-1; the TCRdb D gene call, TRBD1, has no DNA to confirm it. TRBV21-1 is designated a pseudogene. The CDR3 contains 17 residues. CDR3 residues: CASIRGDSYSLNTEAFF.

The chain is built from TRBV6-5 and TRBJ2-5. This CDR3 contains 13 residues. Germline values: CDR1 MNHEY, CDR2 SVGAGI. CDR3 in amino acids: CASSLDAEETQYF.

The J gene is TRBJ1-5, the V gene TRBV7-8; checking the TCRdb D call of TRBD1 is not possible without DNA. The CDR3 has 14 amino acids. The germline V gene has CDR1 SGHVS and CDR2 FQNEAQ. Here the CDR3 reads CASSLRGWLGPQHF.

The rearrangement links TRBV12-3 or TRBV12-4 to TRBJ2-7. CDR3 length: 14 amino acids. The CDR3 loop is CASSLIGVGYEQYF.

V gene TRBV7-2 combines with J gene TRBJ1-1; TCRdb returns TRBD1, unconfirmable since there is no DNA. CDR3 length: 17 residues. Germline assignment: CDR1 SGHTA and CDR2 FQGNSA. The chain's CDR3 is CASSFDSGGARNTEAFF.